This TCR beta chain was found in a study of T cells after yellow fever vaccination. The wider study: The SMART-Seq v4 Ultra Low Input method served to prepare the low-cell-number fractions. Study conclusions and caveats: Reappearance after the booster was observed for most primary-vaccination clones (96% CD4, approximately 90% CD8). A weaker but faster secondary response was observed, peaking on day 5 versus 15. Across the CD4 and CD8 compartments, a small share of clonotypes was present in both.

Trimming took 3 bases from V and 10 from J, leaving 13 bases between them. The CDR3 runs 13 residues. Germline V lookup: CDR1 LNHNV, CDR2 YYDKDF (reference sequence). TCRdb re-called the 5' RACE reads with MiXCR, one entry per CDR3 protein. The sample holds about 550,000 distinct CDR3 sequences, about a fifth seen once. As concerns this clonotype: What it recognizes is unknown.

The V gene is TRBV15, the J gene TRBJ2-1; D gene uncertain. The TCR comes from a man aged 25 to 40 who received the YFV17D yellow fever vaccine. This sample comprised PBMCs, obtained 15 days after the yellow fever booster vaccination. For the CDR3, the DNA is TGTGCCACCAGCAGGGTTGGGCCTCGGGAGCAGTTCTTC. Residues: CATSRVGPREQFF.